A single TCR beta chain is shown here with its context. Just one base apart from a much larger clone, this may be a read error. The data derive from a study of blood T cells in healthy people across ages. Germline V gene lookup returns CDR1 SQVTM and CDR2 ANQGSEA. With 6 bases clipped from V and 2 bases from J, the junction kept 4 bases outside the gene matches. The CDR3 loop spans 14 amino acids. Together with a sample-barcoded 5' primer, a J-beta primer mix was included in a second PCR lasting about 6 to 11 cycles. From each sample, at least 2.5 million paired-end reads containing CDR3 were obtained. TCRdb reprocessed the 5' RACE reads via MiXCR and lists one record per CDR3 protein. This table has around 1,500,000 distinct CDR3 sequences, 28% appearing once.

Sequenced sample: blood. This chain uses TRBV29-1 with TRBJ2-6; 7 positions agree with TRBD1. The receptor was isolated from a woman aged 25 to 39 in good health. The CDR3 protein is CSVGTDAGANVLTF. CDR3 coding DNA: TGCAGCGTCGGGACAGACGCTGGGGCCAACGTCCTGACTTTC.